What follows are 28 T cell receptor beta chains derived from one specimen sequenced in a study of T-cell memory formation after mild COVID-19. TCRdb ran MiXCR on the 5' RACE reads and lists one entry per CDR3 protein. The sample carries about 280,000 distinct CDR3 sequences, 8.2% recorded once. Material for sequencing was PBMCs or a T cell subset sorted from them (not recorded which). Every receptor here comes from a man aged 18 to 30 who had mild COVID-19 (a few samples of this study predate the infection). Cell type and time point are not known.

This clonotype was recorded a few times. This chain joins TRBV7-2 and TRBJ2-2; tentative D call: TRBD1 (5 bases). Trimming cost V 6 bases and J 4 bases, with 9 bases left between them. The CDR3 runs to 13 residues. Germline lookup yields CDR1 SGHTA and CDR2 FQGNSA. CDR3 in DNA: TGTGCCAGCAGATTTACAGGCACCGGGGAGCTGTTTTTT. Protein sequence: CASRFTGTGELFF.

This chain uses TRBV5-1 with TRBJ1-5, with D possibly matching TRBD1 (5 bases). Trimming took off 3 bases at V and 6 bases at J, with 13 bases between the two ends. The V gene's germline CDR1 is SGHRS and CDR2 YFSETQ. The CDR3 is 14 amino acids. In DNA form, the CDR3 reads TGCGCCAGCAGCTCCGGGACCTGGGGTCAGCCCCAGCATTTT. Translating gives CASSSGTWGQPQHF.

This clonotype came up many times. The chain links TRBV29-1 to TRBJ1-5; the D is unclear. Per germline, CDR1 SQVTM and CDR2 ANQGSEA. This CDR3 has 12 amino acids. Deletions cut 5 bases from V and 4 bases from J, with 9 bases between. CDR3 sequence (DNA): TGCAGCGTTTCAGATCCTAATCAGCCCCAGCATTTT. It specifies CSVSDPNQPQHF.

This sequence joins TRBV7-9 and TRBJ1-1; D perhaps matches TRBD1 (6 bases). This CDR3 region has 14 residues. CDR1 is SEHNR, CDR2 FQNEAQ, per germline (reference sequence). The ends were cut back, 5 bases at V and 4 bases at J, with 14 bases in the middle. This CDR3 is CASSPPGTPTEAFF. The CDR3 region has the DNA TGTGCCAGCAGCCCCCCAGGGACACCCACTGAAGCTTTCTTT.

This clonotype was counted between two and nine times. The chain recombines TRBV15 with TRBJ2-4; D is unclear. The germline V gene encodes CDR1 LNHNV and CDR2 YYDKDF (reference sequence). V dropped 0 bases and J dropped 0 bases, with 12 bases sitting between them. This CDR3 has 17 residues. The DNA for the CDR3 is TGTGCCACCAGCAGAGATGTTGGAACCCTAGCCAAAAACATTCAGTACTTC. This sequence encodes CATSRDVGTLAKNIQYF.

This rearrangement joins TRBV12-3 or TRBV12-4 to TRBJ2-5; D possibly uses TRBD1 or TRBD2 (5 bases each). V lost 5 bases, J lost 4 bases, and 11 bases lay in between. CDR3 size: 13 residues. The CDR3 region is CASSKSGRETQYF. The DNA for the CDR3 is TGTGCCAGCAGTAAATCAGGGAGAGAGACCCAGTACTTC.

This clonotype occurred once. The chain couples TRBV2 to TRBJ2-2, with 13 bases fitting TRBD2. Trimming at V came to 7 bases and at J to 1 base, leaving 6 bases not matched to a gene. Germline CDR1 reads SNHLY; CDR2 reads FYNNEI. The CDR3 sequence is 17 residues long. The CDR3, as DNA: TGTGCCAGCAAGGGACTAGCGGGGTCATGGAACACCGGGGAGCTGTTTTTT. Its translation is CASKGLAGSWNTGELFF.

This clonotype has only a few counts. For the CDR3, the DNA is TGTGCCAGCAGTACCGGGACGGATTCACCCCTCCACTTT. Translation: CASSTGTDSPLHF. The chain is built from TRBV11-2 and TRBJ1-6; possibly TRBD1 for D (5 bases). The CDR3 totals 13 residues. From germline, CDR1 is SGHAT and CDR2 FQNNGV. V lost 6 bases and J lost 8, with 11 bases in between.

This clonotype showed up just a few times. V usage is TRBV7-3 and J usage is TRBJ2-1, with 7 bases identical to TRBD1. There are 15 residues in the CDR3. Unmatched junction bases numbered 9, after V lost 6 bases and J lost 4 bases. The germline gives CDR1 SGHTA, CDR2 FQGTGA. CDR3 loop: CASSLTGTAYNEQFF. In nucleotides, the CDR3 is TGTGCCAGCAGTTTGACCGGGACAGCATACAATGAGCAGTTCTTC.

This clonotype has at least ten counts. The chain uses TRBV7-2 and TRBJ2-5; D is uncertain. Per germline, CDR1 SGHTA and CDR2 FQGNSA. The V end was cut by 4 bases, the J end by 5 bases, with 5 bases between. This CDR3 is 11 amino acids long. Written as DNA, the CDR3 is TGTGCCAGCAGCTCCTGGGAGACCCAGTACTTC. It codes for CASSSWETQYF.

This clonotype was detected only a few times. The CDR3 region is CSAGSSGGALTQYF. CDR3 nucleotides: TGCAGTGCTGGAAGTAGCGGGGGGGCTTTGACCCAGTACTTC. The chain couples TRBV20-1 to TRBJ2-5; 11 nucleotides align to TRBD2. V lost 5 bases, J lost 7 bases, and 9 bases stayed unmatched. In germline, CDR1 is DFQATT, CDR2 SNEGSKA (reference sequence). CDR3 length equals 14 residues.

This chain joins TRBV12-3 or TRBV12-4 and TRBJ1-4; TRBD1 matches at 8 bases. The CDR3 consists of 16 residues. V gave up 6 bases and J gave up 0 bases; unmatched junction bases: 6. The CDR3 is CASRPNRGATNEKLFF. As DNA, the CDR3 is TGTGCCAGCAGACCGAACAGGGGGGCAACTAATGAAAAACTGTTTTTT.

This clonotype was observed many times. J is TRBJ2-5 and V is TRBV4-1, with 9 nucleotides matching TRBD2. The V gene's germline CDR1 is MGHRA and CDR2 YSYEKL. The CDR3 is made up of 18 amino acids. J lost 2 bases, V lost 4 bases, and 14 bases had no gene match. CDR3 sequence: CASSRSLERGELQETQYF. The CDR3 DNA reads TGCGCCAGCAGCCGAAGCCTGGAGCGGGGGGAACTTCAAGAGACCCAGTACTTC.

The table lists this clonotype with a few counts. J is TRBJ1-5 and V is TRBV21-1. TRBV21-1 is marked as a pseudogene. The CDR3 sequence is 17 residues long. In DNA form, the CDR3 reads TGTGCCAGCAGTTTTCCAAAGGGAGAATATAGCAATCAGCCCCAGCATTTT. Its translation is CASSFPKGEYSNQPQHF.

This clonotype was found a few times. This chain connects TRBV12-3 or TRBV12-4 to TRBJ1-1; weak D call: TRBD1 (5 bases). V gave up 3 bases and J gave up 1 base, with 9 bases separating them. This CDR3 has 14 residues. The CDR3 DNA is TGTGCCAGCAGTTTCCAACAGGCGAACACTGAAGCTTTCTTT. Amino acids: CASSFQQANTEAFF.

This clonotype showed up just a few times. The CDR3 is CASSFAGEQYF. As DNA, the CDR3 is TGTGCCAGCAGCTTCGCAGGGGAGCAGTACTTC. The rearrangement joins TRBV2 to TRBJ2-7; the D gene is possibly TRBD1 (5 bases). CDR3 length equals 11 residues. The V end lost 6 bases, the J end lost 7 bases, and 10 bases lay between the germline ends. Germline V gene sequence: CDR1 SNHLY, CDR2 FYNNEI.

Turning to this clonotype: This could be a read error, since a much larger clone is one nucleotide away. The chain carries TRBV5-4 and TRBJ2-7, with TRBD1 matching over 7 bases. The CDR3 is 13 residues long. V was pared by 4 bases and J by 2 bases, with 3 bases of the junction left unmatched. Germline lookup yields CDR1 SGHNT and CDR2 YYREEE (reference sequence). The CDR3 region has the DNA TGTGCCAGCAGCCGGGACAGCACCTACGAGCAGTACTTC. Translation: CASSRDSTYEQYF.

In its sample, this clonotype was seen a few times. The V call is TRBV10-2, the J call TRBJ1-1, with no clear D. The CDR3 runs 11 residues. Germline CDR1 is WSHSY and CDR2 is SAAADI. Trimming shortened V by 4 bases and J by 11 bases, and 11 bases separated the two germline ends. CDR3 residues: CASSALAGAFF. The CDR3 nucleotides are TGCGCCAGCAGTGCCCTGGCGGGGGCTTTCTTT.

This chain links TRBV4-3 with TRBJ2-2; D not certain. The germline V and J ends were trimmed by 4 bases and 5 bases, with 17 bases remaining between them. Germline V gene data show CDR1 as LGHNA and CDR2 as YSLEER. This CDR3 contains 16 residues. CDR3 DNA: TGCGCCAGCAGCCCGGATCGAGTAGGGTTAACCGGGGAGCTGTTTTTT. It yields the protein CASSPDRVGLTGELFF.

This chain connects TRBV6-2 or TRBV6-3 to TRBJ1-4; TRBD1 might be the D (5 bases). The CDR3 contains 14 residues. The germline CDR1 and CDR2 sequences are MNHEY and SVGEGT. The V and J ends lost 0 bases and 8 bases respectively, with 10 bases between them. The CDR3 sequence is CASSYSPGEEKLFF. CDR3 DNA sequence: TGTGCCAGCAGTTACTCCCCGGGGGAAGAAAAACTGTTTTTT.

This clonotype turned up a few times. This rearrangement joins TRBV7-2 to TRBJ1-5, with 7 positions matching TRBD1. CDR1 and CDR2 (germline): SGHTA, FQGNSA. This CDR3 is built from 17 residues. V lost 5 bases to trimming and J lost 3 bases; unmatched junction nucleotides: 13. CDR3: CASSGDQRDRYNQPQHF. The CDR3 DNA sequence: TGTGCCAGCAGCGGGGACCAAAGGGACAGATACAATCAGCCCCAGCATTTT.

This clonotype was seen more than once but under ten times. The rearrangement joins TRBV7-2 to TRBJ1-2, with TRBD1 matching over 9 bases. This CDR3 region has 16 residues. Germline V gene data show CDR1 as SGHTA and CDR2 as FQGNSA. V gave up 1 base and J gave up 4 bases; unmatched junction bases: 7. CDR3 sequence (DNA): TGTGCCAGCAGCTTAGACGCGGGACAGGGTGCCTATGGCTACACCTTC. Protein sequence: CASSLDAGQGAYGYTF.

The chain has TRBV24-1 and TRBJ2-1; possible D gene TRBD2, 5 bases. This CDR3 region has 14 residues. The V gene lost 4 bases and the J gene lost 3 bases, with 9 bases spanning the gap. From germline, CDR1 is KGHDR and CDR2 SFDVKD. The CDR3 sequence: CATSDPGLYNEQFF. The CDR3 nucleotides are TGTGCCACCAGTGACCCCGGACTCTACAATGAGCAGTTCTTC.

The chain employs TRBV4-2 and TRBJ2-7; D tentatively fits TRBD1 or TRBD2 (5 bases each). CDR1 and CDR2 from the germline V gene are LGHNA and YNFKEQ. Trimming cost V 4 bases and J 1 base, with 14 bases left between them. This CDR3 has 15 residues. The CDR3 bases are TGTGCCAGCAGCCCAACAGGAGGCGGATCCTACGAGCAGTACTTC. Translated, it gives CASSPTGGGSYEQYF.

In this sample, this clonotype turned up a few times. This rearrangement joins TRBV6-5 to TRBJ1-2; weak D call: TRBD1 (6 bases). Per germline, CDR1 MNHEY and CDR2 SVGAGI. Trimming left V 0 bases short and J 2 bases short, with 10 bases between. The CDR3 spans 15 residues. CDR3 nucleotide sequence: TGTGCCAGCAGTTACTCCGGACAGCCGAACTATGGCTACACCTTC. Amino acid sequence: CASSYSGQPNYGYTF.

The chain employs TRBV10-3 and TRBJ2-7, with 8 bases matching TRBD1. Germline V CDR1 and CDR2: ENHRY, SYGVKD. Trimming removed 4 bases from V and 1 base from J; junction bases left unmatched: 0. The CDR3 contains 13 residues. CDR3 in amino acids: CAISGDRSYEQYV. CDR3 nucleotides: TGTGCCATCAGTGGGGACAGGTCCTACGAGCAGTACGTC.

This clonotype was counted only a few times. Here the CDR3 reads CSARDVGGRHYEQYF. The CDR3 region has the DNA TGCAGTGCTAGAGATGTTGGGGGGAGACACTACGAGCAGTACTTC. This chain uses TRBV20-1 with TRBJ2-7, with D maybe TRBD2 (6 bases). Deletions cut 0 bases from V and 3 bases from J, with 15 bases between. Germline V gene data show CDR1 as DFQATT and CDR2 as SNEGSKA (reference sequence). CDR3 length equals 15 residues.

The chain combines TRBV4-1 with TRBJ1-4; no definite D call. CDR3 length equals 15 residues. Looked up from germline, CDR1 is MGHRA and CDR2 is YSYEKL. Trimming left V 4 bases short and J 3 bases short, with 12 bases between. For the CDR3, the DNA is TGCGCCAGCAGCCGCGGATGGACTCCTAATGAAAAACTGTTTTTT. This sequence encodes CASSRGWTPNEKLFF.